The clone carrying this T cell receptor beta chain was counted between two and nine times. The data derive from a study of T-cell memory formation after mild COVID-19. MiXCR was run by TCRdb on the 5' RACE reads, yielding one entry per CDR3 protein. The repertoire holds some 270,000 distinct CDR3 sequences, with approximately 15% as singletons. This CDR3 comprises 15 residues. V lost 8 bases and J 0 bases, leaving 13 bases between the germline ends. Germline CDR1 SGHTA, CDR2 FQGNSA. The chain is built from TRBV7-2 and TRBJ2-2; D might be TRBD2 (6 bases). This TCR derives from an adult woman who had mild COVID-19 (a few samples of this study predate the infection). Cell type and time point are not known. Sequencing was carried out using PBMCs or a T cell subset sorted from them (not recorded which). The DNA for the CDR3 is TGTGCCAGCCTACCGGGACTTTCGAACACCGGGGAGCTGTTTTTT. This codes for CASLPGLSNTGELFF. Together with reference TRBV7-2 and TRBJ2-2, the CDR3 gives the full variable domain: GAGVSQSPSNKVTEKGKDVELRCDPISGHTALYWYRQSLGQGLEFLIYFQGNSAPDKSGLPSDRFSAERTGGSVSTLTIQRTQQEDSAVYLCASLPGLSNTGELFFGEGSRLTVL.